The entry that follows covers one TCR beta chain sequence. This CDR3 has 16 amino acids. Per the germline V gene, CDR1 is MNHEY and CDR2 is SVGAGI. The V and J ends lost 2 bases and 2 bases respectively, with 15 bases between them. This record comes from a study of blood T cell repertoires in COVID-19. Study at large: Collection of acute and convalescent COVID-19 samples took place in the United States, Italy and Spain. T cells, B-cell-depleted T cells, or PBMCs provided the cDNA or gDNA that served as material.

In the original workflow: Estimated nucleated cell counts came from reference gene primer amplification. The repertoire was sequenced with immunoSEQ multiplex PCR; TCRdb's copy has only in-frame clones and lacks some. That table is the source of V, J and clone size, and D and trimming were worked out from the DNA. The sample yields about 250,000 clones, 85% seen once. The J gene is TRBJ1-1, the V gene TRBV6-5, with D uncertain. The sequence came from a woman aged 60-75 years with active or convalescent COVID-19. Sequenced input: peripheral blood. The CDR3 DNA is TGTGCCAGCAGTTACCACACATCGGGTCGAAACACTGAAGCTTTCTTT. This gives the protein CASSYHTSGRNTEAFF.